The clone carrying this T cell receptor beta chain was counted a few times. Its antigen is currently unknown. The sample is drawn from a study of identical twins. The germline V gene encodes CDR1 LNHDA and CDR2 SQIVND (reference sequence). The length of the CDR3 is 14 residues. Losses at the gene ends were 6 bases for V and 3 bases for J; bases not matched to a gene: 3. MiXCR, run by TCRdb on the 5' RACE reads, gives a single entry per CDR3 protein. The table shows 270,000 or so distinct CDR3 sequences, with around 8.8% occurring only once. Study conclusions and caveats: Insertion counts were lower in abundant cord blood beta clonotypes, a trend that memory repertoires did not show.

These data were also filed under a second study, of yellow fever vaccine responses in identical twins.

The sequence was collected from a woman aged 18-29 years in good health. Source material: CD8+ T cells sorted from blood. The gene calls are TRBV19 and TRBJ2-1; 9 positions match TRBD2. This CDR3 reads CASRSSGNYNEQFF. The CDR3 DNA follows: TGTGCCAGTAGGTCTAGCGGGAACTACAATGAGCAGTTCTTC.